Presented here are 21 T cell receptor beta chains from one specimen sequenced in a study of blood T cell repertoires in COVID-19. Sequencing used immunoSEQ multiplex PCR; TCRdb keeps in-frame clones, though not all of them. Of approximately 85,000 clones in the sample, just over 85% were seen once. The specimen was peripheral blood. The source of these receptors is a middle-aged man with active or convalescent COVID-19.

The V gene is TRBV14, the J gene TRBJ1-6; 7 nucleotides align to TRBD1. From germline, CDR1 is SGHDN and CDR2 FVKESK. The J segment lost 7 bases and the V segment lost 4 bases, leaving 4 bases of the junction unmatched. The CDR3 consists of 14 residues. CDR3: CASSPQGQNSPLHF. In nucleotides, the CDR3 is TGTGCCAGCAGCCCCCAGGGACAGAATTCACCCCTCCACTTT.

CDR3: CAWSDERGSTYNEQFF. The CDR3 DNA reads as TGTGCCTGGAGTGATGAACGGGGGTCGACCTACAATGAGCAGTTCTTC. The V gene is TRBV30, the J gene TRBJ2-1; possible D gene TRBD2, 6 bases. The CDR3 contains 16 residues. CDR1 GTSNPN and CDR2 SVGIG come from the germline V gene (reference sequence). V was clipped by 1 base and J by 2 bases, with 15 bases between them.

The CDR3 region has the DNA TGTGCCAGCAGCTTAGAACAGGGGGGGACTGAAGCTTTCTTT. Amino acid sequence: CASSLEQGGTEAFF. The chain recombines TRBV7-6 with TRBJ1-1; 8 bases agree with TRBD1. Germline V lookup: CDR1 SGHVS, CDR2 FNYEAQ. V lost 1 base and J lost 5; bases outside the gene matches: 3. The CDR3 runs to 14 residues.

This clone was seen a handful of times. V and J are TRBV5-1 and TRBJ2-7; 10 bases fit TRBD2. Germline CDR1 reads SGHRS; CDR2 reads YFSETQ. CDR3 length: 14 amino acids. The V gene end was trimmed by 6 bases and the J gene end by 1 base; junction bases not matched to a gene: 4. The CDR3 bases are TGCGCCAGCACCCAGCGGGAGGGATCCTACGAGCAGTACTTC. It translates to CASTQREGSYEQYF.

This clone was picked up one time. CDR3: CSVDSGVSSTDTQYF. Written as DNA, the CDR3 is TGCAGCGTTGATAGCGGGGTCTCTAGCACAGATACGCAGTATTTT. The chain joins TRBV29-1 to TRBJ2-3; 8 nucleotides match TRBD2. Unmatched junction bases numbered 5, after V lost 3 bases and J lost 0 bases. This CDR3 has 15 residues. CDR1 SQVTM and CDR2 ANQGSEA come from the germline V gene.

The chain uses TRBV27 and TRBJ1-1, with TRBD1 matching 8 bases. The CDR3 is 14 amino acids. Per the germline V gene, CDR1 is MNHEY and CDR2 is SMNVEV (reference sequence). The V and J ends lost 5 bases and 0 bases, in that order; junction bases with no gene match: 2. The DNA of the CDR3 is TGTGCCAGCAGTGACAGGGGCGTGAACACTGAAGCTTTCTTT. Translated, it gives CASSDRGVNTEAFF.

The sample holds one count of this clone. The CDR3 DNA follows: TGTGCCAGCAGTGACCCGGGACAGGGGACGGAGACCCAGTACTTC. As protein: CASSDPGQGTETQYF. This sequence joins TRBV6-1 and TRBJ2-5; 10 bases align to TRBD1. V lost 3 bases and J lost 5; bases outside the gene matches: 6. The CDR3 is 15 amino acids. Germline values: CDR1 MNHNS, CDR2 SASEGT.

The chain joins TRBV7-2 to TRBJ2-4; 8 positions agree with TRBD2. CDR3 length: 17 residues. Trimming cost V 2 bases and J 3 bases; bases outside gene matches: 9. Germline V gene sequence: CDR1 SGHTA, CDR2 FQGNSA. In DNA, the CDR3 is TGTGCCAGCAGCTTAAATTGGCGGGGGGTAGTCAAAAACATTCAGTACTTC. The encoded protein is CASSLNWRGVVKNIQYF.

This clone was recorded a few times. The chain has TRBV18 and TRBJ2-3; 8 bases align to TRBD1. The CDR3 length is 15 residues. Germline values: CDR1 KGHSH, CDR2 LQKENI. Losses at the gene ends were 3 bases for V and 2 bases for J; bases not matched to a gene: 4. The CDR3 DNA is TGTGCCAGCTCACCGGGACAGGCATACACAGATACGCAGTATTTT. It yields the protein CASSPGQAYTDTQYF.

V gene TRBV27 combines with J gene TRBJ2-3; D gene uncertain. The CDR3 length is 15 residues. Germline CDR1 is MNHEY and CDR2 is SMNVEV (reference sequence). Between the trimmed V and J ends, which lost 2 bases and 4 bases, there was a span of 13 bases. The CDR3 protein is CASSLVPYGSDTQYF. CDR3 coding DNA: TGTGCCAGCAGTTTAGTTCCTTACGGGTCAGATACGCAGTATTTT.

The rearrangement links TRBV24-1 to TRBJ2-1, with 12 bases fitting TRBD1. Looked up from germline, CDR1 is KGHDR and CDR2 is SFDVKD. V was clipped by 4 bases and J by 5 bases; unmatched bases: 14. The CDR3 sequence is 19 residues long. CDR3 residues: CATSDGTGGSVGAHNEQFF. In DNA form, the CDR3 reads TGTGCCACCAGTGACGGGACAGGGGGCTCGGTTGGTGCGCACAATGAGCAGTTCTTC.

This clone was seen just once. V and J are TRBV3-1 (or the pseudogene TRBV3-2) and TRBJ2-1; D is possibly TRBD2 (7 bases). The CDR3 runs to 16 residues. Germline V gene lookup returns CDR1 LGHDT and CDR2 YNNKEL (reference sequence). V was shortened by 2 bases and J by 7 bases, with 18 bases between the two germline ends. The CDR3 bases are TGTGCCAGCAGCCAACACCCGGGGGGCCTCGGGAATGAGCAGTTCTTC. It is translated as CASSQHPGGLGNEQFF.

This clone has only one observation. CDR3 bases: TGTGCCAGCAGGCTAAGCGGGACCCCAAACAATGAGCAGTTCTTC. Translated, it gives CASRLSGTPNNEQFF. The chain has TRBV6-5 and TRBJ2-1; 7 bases are shared with TRBD2. Germline V gives CDR1 MNHEY, CDR2 SVGAGI. The CDR3 runs to 15 residues. V shed 6 bases, J shed 5 bases, and the junction held 10 bases outside the gene matches.

The rearrangement joins TRBV30 to TRBJ2-7, with 8 nucleotides matching TRBD2. The junction had 7 bases not matched to a gene; V was cut back by 2 bases and J by 4 bases. The germline gives CDR1 GTSNPN, CDR2 SVGIG (reference sequence). The CDR3 consists of 14 residues. CDR3 DNA sequence: TGTGCCTGGAGTTCCGGGAGGGGCGGGTACGAGCAGTACTTC. It is translated as CAWSSGRGGYEQYF.

V is TRBV6-2 or TRBV6-3 and J is TRBJ2-4, with 7 positions matching TRBD1. Per germline, CDR1 MNHEY and CDR2 SVGEGT. V was clipped by 4 bases and J by 0 bases; unmatched bases: 6. The CDR3 covers 16 residues. The CDR3 DNA reads TGTGCCAGCAGTTTGGGACAGACCCCAGCCAAAAACATTCAGTACTTC. Its translation: CASSLGQTPAKNIQYF.

This chain uses TRBV20-1 with TRBJ2-2, with D possibly TRBD1 on 5 matching bases. This CDR3 has 14 amino acids. Between the trimmed V and J ends, which lost 3 bases and 0 bases, there was a span of 8 bases. CDR1 DFQATT and CDR2 SNEGSKA come from the germline V gene (reference sequence). CDR3 loop: CSASRQPNTGELFF. The CDR3 nucleotides read TGCAGTGCTAGTCGACAGCCGAACACCGGGGAGCTGTTTTTT.

The chain couples TRBV18 to TRBJ2-1, with D possibly TRBD2 on 5 matching bases. Trimming removed 3 bases from V and 9 bases from J, with 15 bases in between. This CDR3 is 14 amino acids long. Germline CDR1 reads KGHSH; CDR2 reads LQKENI. CDR3 amino acids: CASSPQPRGLEQFF. The CDR3 DNA sequence: TGTGCCAGCTCACCCCAACCACGGGGTCTTGAGCAGTTCTTC.

The V and J genes are TRBV10-3 and TRBJ2-2; 7 bases match TRBD2. The CDR3 contains 16 residues. With V trimmed by 3 bases and J by 4 bases, 8 bases remained unmatched. Germline V lookup: CDR1 ENHRY, CDR2 SYGVKD. In DNA, the CDR3 is TGTGCCATCAGTGACCTCGGGCGCGGGGGCACCGGGGAGCTGTTTTTT. Translated: CAISDLGRGGTGELFF.

The chain carries TRBV19 and TRBJ2-2, with D perhaps matching TRBD1 (6 bases). Germline V lookup: CDR1 LNHDA, CDR2 SQIVND (reference sequence). The CDR3 is 13 amino acids. Between the trimmed V and J ends, which lost 7 bases and 6 bases, there was a span of 12 bases. This CDR3 reads CASKQGPPGELFF. DNA for the CDR3: TGTGCCAGTAAACAGGGTCCCCCCGGGGAGCTGTTTTTT.

This clone has only one observation. This chain connects TRBV6-2 or TRBV6-3 to TRBJ2-5; a weak D match, TRBD1 (5 bases). The CDR3 consists of 15 residues. In germline, CDR1 is MNHEY, CDR2 SVGEGT. The V gene lost 4 bases and the J gene lost 5 bases, with 17 bases spanning the gap. The CDR3: CASSSPGDRVETQYF. The CDR3 DNA reads TGTGCCAGCAGTTCCCCGGGCGACAGAGTGGAGACCCAGTACTTC.

This chain uses TRBV19 with TRBJ2-2; D is uncertain. The CDR3 covers 13 residues. CDR1 is LNHDA and CDR2 is SQIVND in the germline V gene (reference sequence). Trimming left V 11 bases short and J 0 bases short, with 10 bases between. CDR3 sequence: CASRPPNTGELFF. For the CDR3, the DNA is TGTGCCTCGCGTCCGCCGAACACCGGGGAGCTGTTTTTT.